This TCR beta chain comes out of a study of OX40 agonist ivuxolimab in advanced cancers. Study background: While on treatment, patients had intravenous ivuxolimab at 0.01 to 10 mg/kg every 2 weeks. Eligibility admitted prior anti-PD-1, anti-PD-L1 or anti-CTLA-4 therapy; around 41% had some.

V dropped 6 bases and J dropped 5 bases, with 11 bases sitting between them. Germline assignment: CDR1 MDHEN and CDR2 SYDVKM. This CDR3 comprises 13 residues. Worth noting for this clone: The antigen is not known.

Using immunoSEQ multiplex PCR, the repertoire was profiled, and TCRdb retains in-frame clones only, with some absent. The sample consists of 80,000 or so clones, 80% to 90% of them appearing once. General observations from the study: Among expanded peripheral T cells, antigen specificity went undetermined. Clonal expansion by week 6 occurred in CD4+ and CD8+ blood T cells (at 0.1 to 3.0 mg/kg).

This chain joins TRBV28 and TRBJ2-1; unclear D gene. The starting material was CD4+ or CD8+ T cells sorted from blood, obtained in a trial of the OX40 agonist ivuxolimab. The clonotype was recovered from an adult with an advanced solid tumor such as melanoma, head and neck, liver or kidney cancer. CDR3 loop: CASRLRSHNEQFF. The CDR3 DNA follows: TGTGCCAGCAGGCTTAGGTCGCACAATGAGCAGTTCTTC.